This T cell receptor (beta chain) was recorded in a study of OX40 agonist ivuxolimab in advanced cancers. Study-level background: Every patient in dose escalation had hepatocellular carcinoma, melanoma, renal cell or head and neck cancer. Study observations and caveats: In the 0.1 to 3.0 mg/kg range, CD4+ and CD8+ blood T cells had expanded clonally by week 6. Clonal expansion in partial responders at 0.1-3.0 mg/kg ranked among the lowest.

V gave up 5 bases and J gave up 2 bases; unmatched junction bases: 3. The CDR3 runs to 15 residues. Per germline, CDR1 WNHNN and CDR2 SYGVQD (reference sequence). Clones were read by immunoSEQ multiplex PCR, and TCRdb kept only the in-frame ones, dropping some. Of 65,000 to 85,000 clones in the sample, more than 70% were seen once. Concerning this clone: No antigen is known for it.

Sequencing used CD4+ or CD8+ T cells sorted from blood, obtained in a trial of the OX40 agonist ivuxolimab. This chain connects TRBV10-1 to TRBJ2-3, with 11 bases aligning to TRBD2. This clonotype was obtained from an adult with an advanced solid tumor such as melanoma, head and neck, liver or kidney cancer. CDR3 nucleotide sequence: TGCGCCAGCAGTCCGACTAGCGGGAACACAGATACGCAGTATTTT. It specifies CASSPTSGNTDTQYF.